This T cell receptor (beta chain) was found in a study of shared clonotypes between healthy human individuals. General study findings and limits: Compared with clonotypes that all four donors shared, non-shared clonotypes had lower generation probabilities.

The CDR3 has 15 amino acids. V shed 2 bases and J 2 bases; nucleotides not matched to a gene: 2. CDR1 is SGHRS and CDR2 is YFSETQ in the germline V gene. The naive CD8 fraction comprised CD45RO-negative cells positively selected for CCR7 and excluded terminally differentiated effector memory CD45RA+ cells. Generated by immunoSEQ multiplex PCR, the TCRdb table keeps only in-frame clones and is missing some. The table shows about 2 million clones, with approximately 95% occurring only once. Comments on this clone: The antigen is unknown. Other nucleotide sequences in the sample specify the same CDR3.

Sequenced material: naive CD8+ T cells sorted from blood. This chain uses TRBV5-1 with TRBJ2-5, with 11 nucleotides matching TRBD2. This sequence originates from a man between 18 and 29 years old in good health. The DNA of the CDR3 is TGCGCCAGCAGCTTACTAGCGGGAGTTCAAGAGACCCAGTACTTC. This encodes CASSLLAGVQETQYF.